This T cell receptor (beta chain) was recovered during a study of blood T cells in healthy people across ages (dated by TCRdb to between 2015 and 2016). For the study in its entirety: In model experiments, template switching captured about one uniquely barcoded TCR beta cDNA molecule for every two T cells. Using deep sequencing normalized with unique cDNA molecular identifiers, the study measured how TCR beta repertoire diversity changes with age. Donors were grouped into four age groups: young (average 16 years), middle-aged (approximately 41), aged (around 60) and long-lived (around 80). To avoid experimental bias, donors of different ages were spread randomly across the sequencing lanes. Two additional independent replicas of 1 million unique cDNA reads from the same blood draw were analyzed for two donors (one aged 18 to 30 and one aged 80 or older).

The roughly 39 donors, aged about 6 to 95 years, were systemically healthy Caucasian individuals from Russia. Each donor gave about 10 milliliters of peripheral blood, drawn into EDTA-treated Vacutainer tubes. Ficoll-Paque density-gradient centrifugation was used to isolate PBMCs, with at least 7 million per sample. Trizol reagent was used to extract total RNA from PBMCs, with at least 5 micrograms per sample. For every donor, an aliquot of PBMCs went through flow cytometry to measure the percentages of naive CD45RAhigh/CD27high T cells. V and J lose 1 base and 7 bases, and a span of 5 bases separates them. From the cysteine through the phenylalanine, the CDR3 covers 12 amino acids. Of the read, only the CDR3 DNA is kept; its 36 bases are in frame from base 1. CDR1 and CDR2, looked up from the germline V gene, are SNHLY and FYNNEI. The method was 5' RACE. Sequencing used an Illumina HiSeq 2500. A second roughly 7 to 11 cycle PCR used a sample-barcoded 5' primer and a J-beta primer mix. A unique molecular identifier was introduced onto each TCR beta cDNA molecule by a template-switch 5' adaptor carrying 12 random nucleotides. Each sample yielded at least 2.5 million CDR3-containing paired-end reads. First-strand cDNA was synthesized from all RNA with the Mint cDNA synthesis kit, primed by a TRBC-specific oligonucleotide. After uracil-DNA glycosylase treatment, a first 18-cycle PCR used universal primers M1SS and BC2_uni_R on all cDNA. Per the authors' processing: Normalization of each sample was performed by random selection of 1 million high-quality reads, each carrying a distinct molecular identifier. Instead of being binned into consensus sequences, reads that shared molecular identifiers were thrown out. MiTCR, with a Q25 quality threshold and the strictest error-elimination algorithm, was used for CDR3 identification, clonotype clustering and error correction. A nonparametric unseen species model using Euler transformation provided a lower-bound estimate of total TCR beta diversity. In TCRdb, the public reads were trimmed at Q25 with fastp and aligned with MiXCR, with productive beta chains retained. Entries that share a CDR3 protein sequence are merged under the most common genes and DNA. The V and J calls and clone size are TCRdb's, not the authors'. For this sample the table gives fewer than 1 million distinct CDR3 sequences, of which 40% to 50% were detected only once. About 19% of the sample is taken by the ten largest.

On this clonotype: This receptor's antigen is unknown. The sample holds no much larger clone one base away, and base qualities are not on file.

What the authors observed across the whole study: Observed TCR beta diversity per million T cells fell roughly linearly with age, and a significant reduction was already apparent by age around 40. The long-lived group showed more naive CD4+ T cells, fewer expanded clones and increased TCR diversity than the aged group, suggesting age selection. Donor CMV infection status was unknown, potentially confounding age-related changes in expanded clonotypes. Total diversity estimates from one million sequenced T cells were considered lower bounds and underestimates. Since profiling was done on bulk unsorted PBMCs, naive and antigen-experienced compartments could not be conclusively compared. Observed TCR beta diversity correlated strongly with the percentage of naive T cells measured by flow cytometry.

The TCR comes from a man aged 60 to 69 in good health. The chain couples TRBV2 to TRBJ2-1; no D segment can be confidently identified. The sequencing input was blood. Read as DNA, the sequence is TGTGCCAGCAGTGAAGTTTGGAATGAGCAGTTCTTC. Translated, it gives CASSEVWNEQFF. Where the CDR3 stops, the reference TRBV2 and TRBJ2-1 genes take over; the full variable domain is EPEVTQTPSHQVTQMGQEVILRCVPISNHLYFYWYRQILGQKVEFLVSFYNNEISEKSEIFDDQFSVERPDGSNFTLKIRSTKLEDSAMYFCASSEVWNEQFFGPGTRLTVL.